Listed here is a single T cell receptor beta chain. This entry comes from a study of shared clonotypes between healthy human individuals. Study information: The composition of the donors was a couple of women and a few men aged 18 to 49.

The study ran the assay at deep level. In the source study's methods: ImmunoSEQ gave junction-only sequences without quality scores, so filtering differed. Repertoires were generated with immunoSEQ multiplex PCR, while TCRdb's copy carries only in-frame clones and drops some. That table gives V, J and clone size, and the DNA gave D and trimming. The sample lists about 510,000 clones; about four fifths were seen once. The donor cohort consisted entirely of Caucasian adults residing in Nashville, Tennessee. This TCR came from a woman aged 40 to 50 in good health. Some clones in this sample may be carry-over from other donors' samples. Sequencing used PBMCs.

This CDR3 reads CASRASGRAEREQFF. CDR3 nucleotides: TGTGCCAGCAGGGCTAGCGGGAGGGCCGAACGCGAGCAGTTCTTC. The chain employs TRBV2 and TRBJ2-1; 12 nucleotides match TRBD2. The CDR3 contains 15 residues. Germline CDR1 SNHLY, CDR2 FYNNEI. V gave up 6 bases and J gave up 10 bases; unmatched junction bases: 10.